The text below deals with one T cell receptor beta chain. The trim removed 4 bases at V and 8 bases at J, leaving 4 bases unmatched. Per the germline V gene, CDR1 is LGHDT and CDR2 is YNNKEL (reference sequence). The CDR3 length is 12 residues. TCRdb keeps only in-frame clones here, not all; method: immunoSEQ multiplex PCR. The table has about 120,000 clones, 65% to 90% seen once. This sample was taken from a study of blood T cell repertoires in COVID-19. Across the study: COVID-19 samples from acute and convalescent phases originated in the United States, Italy and Spain.

The sequenced sample consisted of peripheral blood. The TCR comes from a woman older than 75 with acute or convalescent COVID-19. V is TRBV3-1 (or the pseudogene TRBV3-2) and J is TRBJ1-2; 7 bases agree with TRBD1. The CDR3 sequence: CASSRGQQGYTF. DNA for the CDR3: TGTGCCAGCAGCCGGGGACAGCAGGGCTACACCTTC.